The 23 T cell receptor beta chains given below trace back to one sample, sequenced in a study of blood T cells in healthy people across ages. Next came a second PCR, run for about 6 to 11 cycles, which used a sample-barcoded 5' primer along with a J-beta primer mix. TCRdb reprocessed the 5' RACE reads via MiXCR and lists one record per CDR3 protein. The sample lists 650,000 to 1,000,000 distinct CDR3 sequences, about 37% occurring once. Sequencing input: blood. Receptors were obtained from a man aged 18-30 years in good health.

As to this clonotype: One junction end disagrees with the germline gene, perhaps due to a read error. V gene TRBV20-1 combines with J gene TRBJ1-6; D unclear. The V gene's germline CDR1 is DFQATT and CDR2 SNEGSKA (reference sequence). CDR3 length equals 15 residues. The CDR3 region is CGARAGSSQESPLHF. The CDR3 region has the DNA TGCGGTGCTAGAGCTGGCAGCTCCCAGGAGTCACCCCTCCACTTT.

This clonotype was counted ten times or more. The chain carries TRBV3-1 and TRBJ2-5; D is unclear. V lost 0 bases to trimming and J lost 2 bases, with 10 bases between them. Germline assignment: CDR1 LGHDT and CDR2 YNNKEL (reference sequence). This CDR3 spans 15 amino acids. Here the CDR3 DNA reads TGTGCCAGCAGCCAAGATCCGGCCAGGCAAGAGACCCAGTACTTC. It yields the protein CASSQDPARQETQYF.

The chain uses TRBV2 and TRBJ2-2; 11 positions agree with TRBD2. The trim removed 9 bases at V and 0 bases at J, leaving 9 bases unmatched. The CDR3 sequence is 17 residues long. Germline CDR1 SNHLY, CDR2 FYNNEI. For the CDR3, the DNA is TGTGCCAGACGGAAAGTAGCGGGGGGGCCGAACACCGGGGAGCTGTTTTTT. Protein: CARRKVAGGPNTGELFF.

The gene calls are TRBV28 and TRBJ2-5; D not resolved. Germline lookup yields CDR1 MDHEN and CDR2 SYDVKM. V was cut by 11 bases and J by 13 bases, with 20 bases left in between. CDR3 length: 11 amino acids. The CDR3 here is CAVRAKNIRYF. The DNA for the CDR3 is TGTGCCGTTAGGGCCAAAAACATTCGGTACTTC.

The table lists this clonotype with a few counts. This chain uses TRBV9 with TRBJ2-5; 9 bases are shared with TRBD2. The CDR3 totals 18 residues. CDR1 SGDLS and CDR2 YYNGEE come from the germline V gene. After removal of 0 bases from V and 4 bases from J, the junction contained 13 bases not matched to a gene. CDR3 nucleotides: TGTGCCAGCAGCGTAGTCCCAGCGGGGGGACTCACCACAGAGACCCAGTACTTC. The encoded protein is CASSVVPAGGLTTETQYF.

The chain couples TRBV15 to TRBJ2-1; D unresolved. The V and J ends lost 1 base and 3 bases respectively, with 13 bases between them. This CDR3 spans 16 amino acids. The germline V gene encodes CDR1 LNHNV and CDR2 YYDKDF (reference sequence). The CDR3 loop reads CATSRVGSPSYNEQFF. In DNA, the CDR3 is TGTGCCACCAGCAGAGTTGGAAGTCCCAGCTACAATGAGCAGTTCTTC.

The V gene is TRBV12-3 or TRBV12-4, the J gene TRBJ1-2, with unresolved D. This CDR3 comprises 14 residues. Trimming took off 6 bases at V and 2 bases at J, with 13 bases between the two ends. The CDR3: CASRPSGSNYGYTF. CDR3 DNA sequence: TGTGCCAGCAGACCCTCGGGATCGAACTATGGCTACACCTTC.

In its sample, this clonotype was seen many times. The chain recombines TRBV29-1 with TRBJ2-7; D is undetermined. The CDR3 covers 12 residues. Germline CDR1 is SQVTM and CDR2 is ANQGSEA. V dropped 3 bases and J dropped 5 bases, with 11 bases sitting between them. DNA for the CDR3: TGCAGCGTTGATGGGGTATTGAACGAGCAGTACTTC. Residues: CSVDGVLNEQYF.

With respect to this clonotype: A read error may explain this, as a much larger clone is one base away. The chain carries TRBV10-3 and TRBJ2-7; a possible D gene is TRBD2 (6 bases). This CDR3 is 12 amino acids long. Per the germline V gene, CDR1 is ENHRY and CDR2 is SYGVKD. V was trimmed by 3 bases and J by 7 bases, leaving 10 bases between them. CDR3 bases: TGTGCCATCAGTGATGGCGGGAATGAGCAGTACTTC. It translates to CAISDGGNEQYF.

This clonotype was counted a few times. The gene calls are TRBV7-2 and TRBJ2-1, with D tentatively TRBD1 (6 bases). Germline-derived CDR1 and CDR2 are SGHTA and FQGNSA. CDR3 length: 17 amino acids. Trimming left V 3 bases short and J 5 bases short, with 20 bases between. The CDR3 region has the DNA TGTGCCAGCAGCTTGGCCGTCCAGGGGCTACCCAACAATGAGCAGTTCTTC. Residues: CASSLAVQGLPNNEQFF.

Note on this clonotype: A much more abundant neighbour one base away suggests this may be a read error. The chain uses TRBV7-2 and TRBJ2-1, with TRBD2 identical over 12 bases. V lost 5 bases, J lost 6 bases, and 2 bases stayed unmatched. The CDR3 runs to 14 residues. In germline, CDR1 is SGHTA, CDR2 FQGNSA. CDR3 loop: CASSPTSGGNEQFF. In DNA form, the CDR3 reads TGTGCCAGCAGCCCGACTAGCGGGGGCAATGAGCAGTTCTTC.

The genes are TRBV5-6 and TRBJ1-1; D possibly corresponds to TRBD1 (6 bases). Germline-derived CDR1 and CDR2 are SGHDT and YYEEEE. The CDR3 extends over 15 amino acids. V was shortened by 0 bases and J by 1 base, with 10 bases between the two germline ends. CDR3 nucleotides: TGTGCCAGCAGCTTGGCGGGGGCCCCGAACACTGAAGCTTTCTTT. Protein sequence: CASSLAGAPNTEAFF.

Comment on this clonotype: The junction departs from germline at one end; a sequencing error may be responsible. The V and J genes are TRBV20-1 and TRBJ2-5, with no clear D. Germline CDR1 and CDR2: DFQATT and SNEGSKA (reference sequence). The CDR3 length is 11 residues. DNA of the CDR3: TGCAGTGGGCAAACCCAAGAGACCCCGTTCTTC. Protein sequence: CSGQTQETPFF.

The genes are TRBV29-1 and TRBJ2-1; D unclear. The CDR3 spans 12 residues. Deletions cut 8 bases from V and 13 bases from J, with 21 bases between. Germline V gene lookup returns CDR1 SQVTM and CDR2 ANQGSEA. CDR3 protein: CSTLALQETQFF. The CDR3 coding sequence is TGCAGCACCTTGGCCCTACAAGAGACCCAGTTCTTC.

The V call is TRBV5-1, the J call TRBJ1-4, with 8 bases matching TRBD1. Germline assignment: CDR1 SGHRS and CDR2 YFSETQ. Germline trimming cut 3 bases from V and 6 bases from J; bases unmatched to any gene: 7. The CDR3 has 15 residues. CDR3 DNA: TGCGCCAGCAGCTCTATAGGACAGGGCGATGAAAAACTGTTTTTT. This codes for CASSSIGQGDEKLFF. Variable domain in full (rest from reference TRBV5-1 and TRBJ1-4): KAGVTQTPRYLIKTRGQQVTLSCSPISGHRSVSWYQQTPGQGLQFLFEYFSETQRNKGNFPGRFSGRQFSNSRSEMNVSTLELGDSALYLCASSSIGQGDEKLFFGSGTQLSVL.

V is TRBV20-1 and J is TRBJ2-3; TRBD2 aligns across 9 bases. The CDR3 loop spans 16 amino acids. Germline CDR1 and CDR2: DFQATT and SNEGSKA (reference sequence). After removal of 0 bases from V and 6 bases from J, the junction contained 10 bases not matched to a gene. Here the CDR3 DNA reads TGCAGTGCTAGAGATAGGCTAGCGGGGACTCCTGATACGCAGTATTTT. Encoded protein: CSARDRLAGTPDTQYF.

The genes are TRBV10-3 and TRBJ2-1, with 8 nucleotides matching TRBD2. This CDR3 has 16 amino acids. J lost 7 bases, V lost 7 bases, and 15 bases had no gene match. Per germline, CDR1 ENHRY and CDR2 SYGVKD. The CDR3 region has the DNA TGTGCCATCAAGTCTCGGGAGGGTTCGGGAAAAAATGAGCAGTTCTTC. Translation gives CAIKSREGSGKNEQFF.

The table lists this clonotype with a few counts. A much larger clone lies a single base off, so this may be a read error. The rearrangement uses TRBV7-2 and TRBJ2-4, with D maybe TRBD1 (6 bases). Between the trimmed V and J ends, which lost 5 bases and 9 bases, there was a span of 14 bases. Germline V gene lookup returns CDR1 SGHTA and CDR2 FQGNSA. CDR3 size: 13 residues. Written as DNA, the CDR3 is TGTGCCAGCAGCAGTGGGACACGAAGCATTCAGTACTTC. Its protein is CASSSGTRSIQYF.

This clonotype turned up a few times. V and J are TRBV3-1 and TRBJ2-3; TRBD2 aligns across 10 bases. This CDR3 is built from 17 residues. The germline gives CDR1 LGHDT, CDR2 YNNKEL (reference sequence). J lost 2 bases, V lost 5 bases, and 10 bases had no gene match. The CDR3 here is CASSTWSGGEITDTQYF. CDR3 nucleotide sequence: TGTGCCAGCAGCACTTGGAGCGGGGGGGAGATCACAGATACGCAGTATTTT.

The chain carries TRBV5-6 and TRBJ2-1; D remains ambiguous. Trimming stripped 4 bases from V and 8 bases from J, with 10 bases between. The CDR3 consists of 12 residues. CDR1 is SGHDT and CDR2 is YYEEEE in the germline V gene. CDR3 loop: CASSLDEYEQFF. DNA of the CDR3: TGTGCCAGCAGCCTGGATGAGTATGAGCAGTTCTTC.

The J gene is TRBJ2-4, the V gene TRBV28, with TRBD1 matching over 8 bases. V gave up 6 bases and J gave up 1 base; unmatched junction bases: 8. The CDR3 consists of 16 residues. Germline CDR1 reads MDHEN; CDR2 reads SYDVKM. Written as DNA, the CDR3 is TGTGCCAGCAGACATCCAGGGGGCCCGGCCAAAAACATTCAGTACTTC. This gives the protein CASRHPGGPAKNIQYF.

V is TRBV30 and J is TRBJ2-7; D not resolved. This CDR3 region has 12 residues. From germline, CDR1 is GTSNPN and CDR2 SVGIG (reference sequence). V was trimmed by 0 bases and J by 4 bases, leaving 7 bases between them. CDR3 protein: CAWSVPWYEQYF. The CDR3 nucleotides are TGTGCCTGGAGTGTTCCCTGGTACGAGCAGTACTTC.

As regards this clonotype: This sequence may be a read error, since a much larger clone differs from it by one base. The chain uses TRBV4-2 and TRBJ2-7; 7 nucleotides align to TRBD1. Germline CDR1 and CDR2: LGHNA and YNFKEQ. J gave up 3 bases and V 4 bases, and 6 bases lay outside the gene matches. The CDR3 has 14 residues. The chain's CDR3 is CASSRSGQNYEQYF. CDR3 bases: TGTGCCAGCAGCCGCTCGGGACAGAACTACGAGCAGTACTTC.